Below, 13 T cell receptor beta chains from the same sample are listed, as sequenced in a study (dated by TCRdb to 2015 to 2017). CD4+CD25+CD127-/low cells were isolated as Tregs. Library method: 5' RACE. The data were produced on an Illumina MiSeq. TCRdb took the public reads, trimmed them with fastp at Q25, ran MiXCR for clone calling and kept in-frame beta chains. Merged by CDR3 protein, the rows form single entries marked with the most common genes and DNA. The sample table holds 10,000 to 12,000 distinct CDR3 sequences, of which 17% were seen once. The ten largest clones represent 3.5% to 4% of the sample. Sequenced material: Tregs sorted from a lymph node. The receptor source for this set is a female donor with breast cancer.

This clonotype is labeled as medium-sized. The rearrangement uses TRBV7-9 and TRBJ1-5; possibly TRBD1 for D (6 bases). The V and J ends lost 5 bases and 2 bases respectively, with 16 bases between them. The CDR3 totals 16 residues. CDR1 is SEHNR, CDR2 FQNEAQ, per germline (reference sequence). CDR3 amino acids: CASSPLQGRGNQPQHF. The CDR3 region has the DNA TGTGCCAGCAGCCCCTTACAGGGCAGAGGCAATCAGCCCCAGCATTTT.

As to this clonotype: A read error may explain this, as a much larger clone is one base away. Here the CDR3 omits its conserved ending phenylalanine or tryptophan, so a read error is the likely source. The chain employs TRBV6-1 and TRBJ2-5; the D is unclear. The CDR3 is made up of 12 amino acids. Trimming stripped 5 bases from V and 3 bases from J, with 7 bases between. Per the germline V gene, CDR1 is MNHNS and CDR2 is SASEGT. The CDR3 region has the DNA TGTGCCAGCAGTCGACTGGAAGAGACCCAGTACTCC. Encoded protein: CASSRLEETQYS.

The chain recombines TRBV7-9 with TRBJ2-2, with a weak D call TRBD2 (6 bases). Germline CDR1 and CDR2: SEHNR and FQNEAQ (reference sequence). V was cut by 7 bases and J by 4 bases, with 19 bases left in between. This CDR3 comprises 16 residues. CDR3 DNA: TGTGCCAGCACTCCCCGGGGCCAGCGGGCCACCGGGGAGCTGTTTTTT. Protein sequence: CASTPRGQRATGELFF.

As for this clonotype: Being one base from a much bigger clone, this may be a read error. This chain connects TRBV10-3 to TRBJ2-7, with D tentatively TRBD1 (5 bases). The CDR3 runs 14 residues. The germline CDR1 and CDR2 sequences are ENHRY and SYGVKD. The CDR3 DNA is TGTGCCATCAGCGACAGATCCGACTCCTACAAGCAGTACTTC. It specifies CAISDRSDSYKQYF.

This clonotype was seen more than once but under ten times. This could be a read error, since a much larger clone is one nucleotide away. This CDR3 is missing its conserved last phenylalanine or tryptophan, likely due to a read error. V gene TRBV7-9 combines with J gene TRBJ2-2; a possible D gene is TRBD2 (5 bases). The CDR3 loop spans 13 amino acids. Between the trimmed V and J ends, which lost 5 bases and 4 bases, there was a span of 8 bases. The V gene's germline CDR1 is SEHNR and CDR2 FQNEAQ (reference sequence). CDR3 nucleotide sequence: TGTGCCAGCAGCGAGGGTGGCACCGGGGAGCTGTTTCTT. Amino acid sequence: CASSEGGTGELFL.

This clonotype was detected a few times. A read error may explain this, as a much larger clone is one base away. The chain employs TRBV4-3 and TRBJ1-4, with 7 bases identical to TRBD1. The CDR3 has 17 amino acids. The V gene end was trimmed by 0 bases and the J gene end by 5 bases; junction bases not matched to a gene: 9. The germline V gene encodes CDR1 LGHNA and CDR2 YSLEER. In DNA, the CDR3 is TGCGCCAGCAGCCAAGAACCCGGCGGGACAGCCAATGAAAAACTGTTTTTT. Translated: CASSQEPGGTANEKLFF.

A note on this clonotype: Being one base from a much bigger clone, this may be a read error. The chain joins TRBV5-1 to TRBJ2-1; 10 bases map to TRBD1. Germline lookup yields CDR1 SGHRS and CDR2 YFSETQ. The CDR3 spans 17 residues. Losses at the gene ends were 4 bases for V and 7 bases for J; bases not matched to a gene: 14. The DNA for the CDR3 is TGCGCCAGCAGCCGCGACCCCCCGAGACAGGGGGCTAATGAGCAGTTCTTC. It yields the protein CASSRDPPRQGANEQFF.

This clonotype was picked up many times. The chain combines TRBV12-2 with TRBJ2-1; TRBD1, as called in the table, went unchecked against the DNA. TRBV12-2 is tagged as a pseudogene. There are 13 residues in the CDR3. The DNA for the CDR3 is TGTGCAAGTCGCATGGGACAGGGGCATGAGCAGTTCTTC. Translated, it gives CASRMGQGHEQFF.

At least ten counts were recorded for this clonotype. The gene calls are TRBV12-3 or TRBV12-4 and TRBJ2-7, with D unclear. V was clipped by 8 bases and J by 0 bases, with 14 bases between them. There are 14 residues in the CDR3. The CDR3 loop reads CASSQGGSSYEQYF. As DNA, the CDR3 is TGTGCCAGCTCCCAAGGCGGTAGCTCCTACGAGCAGTACTTC.

The chain carries TRBV5-1 and TRBJ1-1; D might be TRBD1 (6 bases). This CDR3 has 14 residues. V lost 3 bases and J lost 2, with 11 bases in between. Germline V gene lookup returns CDR1 SGHRS and CDR2 YFSETQ. This CDR3 is CASSSRGFNTEAFF. In DNA form, the CDR3 reads TGCGCCAGCAGCTCCAGGGGATTTAACACTGAAGCTTTCTTT.

This clonotype was seen more than once but under ten times. This may come from a read error, since a much larger clone is one base off. The chain couples TRBV12-3 or TRBV12-4 to TRBJ2-3; 10 bases match TRBD2. The CDR3 has 13 amino acids. The CDR3 sequence is CASSLLAGDTLYF. CDR3 nucleotide sequence: TGTGCCAGCAGTTTACTAGCGGGAGATACGCTGTATTTT.

With respect to this clonotype: It may be a read error: a sequence one base away is much more abundant. The genes are TRBV27 and TRBJ1-5; TRBD1 matches 10 bases. V lost 8 bases and J lost 3; bases outside the gene matches: 7. The CDR3 is 15 residues long. Germline lookup yields CDR1 MNHEY and CDR2 SMNVEV (reference sequence). The CDR3 reads CASGGTGDDNQPQHF. CDR3 sequence (DNA): TGTGCCAGCGGAGGGACAGGGGATGACAATCAGCCCCAGCATTTT.

Turning to this clonotype: Given a much more abundant clone one base away, this may be a read error. The V call is TRBV5-1, the J call TRBJ2-7, with 7 bases matching TRBD1. From germline, CDR1 is SGHRS and CDR2 YFSETQ. The junction had 13 bases not matched to a gene; V was cut back by 2 bases and J by 8 bases. This CDR3 contains 15 residues. The DNA of the CDR3 is TGCGCCAGCAGCTTAATAATGGAGACAGGGTACCAGCAGTACTTC. Its translation: CASSLIMETGYQQYF.